The 32 T cell receptor beta chains reported below all come from one sample, sequenced in a study of shared clonotypes between healthy human individuals. The assay was immunoSEQ multiplex PCR, and TCRdb's table has in-frame clones only and misses some. The sample contains 1.6 million or so clones, roughly 96% of which appear only once. The specimen was naive CD4+ T cells sorted from blood. Documented subset: CD45RA+ positively selected. The receptors originated from a man aged 30 to 39 in good health.

This sequence joins TRBV5-1 and TRBJ2-3; possibly TRBD2 for D (6 bases). In germline, CDR1 is SGHRS, CDR2 YFSETQ. This CDR3 has 16 amino acids. V lost 4 bases to trimming and J lost 0 bases, with 15 bases between them. The CDR3 loop is CASSEGTGLSTDTQYF. DNA for the CDR3: TGCGCCAGCAGCGAAGGGACCGGACTAAGCACAGATACGCAGTATTTT.

This chain joins TRBV19 and TRBJ2-3; possibly TRBD1 for D (6 bases). Per the germline V gene, CDR1 is LNHDA and CDR2 is SQIVND (reference sequence). Trimming took 0 bases from V and 0 from J, leaving 10 bases between them. The CDR3 has 16 amino acids. CDR3 loop: CASSIDQGLSTDTQYF. The CDR3 DNA reads as TGTGCCAGTAGTATAGATCAGGGGCTTAGCACAGATACGCAGTATTTT. Full variable domain (remainder filled in from reference TRBV19 and TRBJ2-3): DGGITQSPKYLFRKEGQNVTLSCEQNLNHDAMYWYRQDPGQGLRLIYYSQIVNDFQKGDIAEGYSVSREKKESFPLTVTSAQKNPTAFYLCASSIDQGLSTDTQYFGPGTRLTVL.

The rearrangement links TRBV28 to TRBJ2-7; the D call may be TRBD1 or TRBD2 (6 bases each). CDR3 size: 13 residues. Trimming removed 7 bases from V and 3 bases from J, with 13 bases in between. CDR1 and CDR2 (germline): MDHEN, SYDVKM. CDR3: CASKGRDNYEQYF. In nucleotides, the CDR3 is TGTGCCAGCAAAGGGCGGGACAACTACGAGCAGTACTTC.

The chain couples TRBV2 to TRBJ2-7, with 11 bases fitting TRBD2. The trim removed 7 bases at V and 6 bases at J, leaving 8 bases unmatched. The germline gives CDR1 SNHLY, CDR2 FYNNEI. The CDR3 contains 14 residues. The CDR3 protein is CASNQLAGAGEQYF. The CDR3 nucleotides read TGTGCCAGCAACCAACTAGCGGGAGCCGGCGAGCAGTACTTC.

The chain couples TRBV5-1 to TRBJ2-7; 8 nucleotides align to TRBD1. CDR3 length: 16 amino acids. Looked up from germline, CDR1 is SGHRS and CDR2 is YFSETQ. J gave up 0 bases and V 6 bases, and 11 bases lay outside the gene matches. This CDR3 reads CASTRISGQDSYEQYF. For the CDR3, the DNA is TGCGCCAGCACCAGGATATCGGGACAGGACTCCTACGAGCAGTACTTC.

This chain connects TRBV18 to TRBJ1-3, with D unresolved. Germline V CDR1 and CDR2: KGHSH, LQKENI. The CDR3 extends over 18 amino acids. Trimming left V 3 bases short and J 0 bases short, with 18 bases between. CDR3 in DNA: TGTGCCAGCTCACCCACGGCGGTAACGAGTCTCTCTGGAAACACCATATATTTT. This translates into CASSPTAVTSLSGNTIYF.

This rearrangement joins TRBV30 to TRBJ1-1; tentative D call: TRBD1 (5 bases). Between the trimmed V and J ends, which lost 8 bases and 0 bases, there was a span of 10 bases. There are 12 residues in the CDR3. Per germline, CDR1 GTSNPN and CDR2 SVGIG (reference sequence). The CDR3 nucleotides read TGTGCCCGGGACGGGATGAACACTGAAGCTTTCTTT. Protein product: CARDGMNTEAFF.

The chain uses TRBV30 and TRBJ2-3, with TRBD2 matching over 10 bases. Per the germline V gene, CDR1 is GTSNPN and CDR2 is SVGIG (reference sequence). V trimming: 3 bases; J trimming: 6 bases; junction bases outside the gene matches: 6. The CDR3 runs to 14 residues. The CDR3, as DNA: TGTGCCTGGAGCGTACGTAGCGGGAGGGATACGCAGTATTTT. Protein: CAWSVRSGRDTQYF.

V and J are TRBV10-1 and TRBJ2-5, with a tentative D call TRBD2 (6 bases). There are 15 residues in the CDR3. Trimming removed 5 bases from V and 2 bases from J, with 15 bases in between. Germline V gene lookup returns CDR1 WNHNN and CDR2 SYGVQD (reference sequence). The CDR3 here is CASSPLGGQQETQYF. The CDR3 DNA is TGCGCCAGCAGTCCCCTCGGAGGGCAACAAGAGACCCAGTACTTC.

This chain uses TRBV11-3 with TRBJ2-2, with 10 positions matching TRBD1. The junction had 11 bases not matched to a gene; V was cut back by 4 bases and J by 6 bases. CDR1 is SGHNT and CDR2 is YENEEA in the germline V gene. This CDR3 comprises 17 residues. The CDR3 nucleotides read TGTGCCAGCAGCTCTGCCCGACAGGGGGCGTTCTCCGGGGAGCTGTTTTTT. Protein product: CASSSARQGAFSGELFF. Supplemented by reference TRBV11-3 and TRBJ2-2, the full variable domain reads EAGVVQSPRYKIIEKKQPVAFWCNPISGHNTLYWYLQNLGQGPELLIRYENEEAVDDSQLPKDRFSAERLKGVDSTLKIQPAELGDSAVYLCASSSARQGAFSGELFFGEGSRLTVL.

The chain links TRBV27 to TRBJ2-1; tentative D call: TRBD1 (5 bases). Trimming pared 6 bases from V and 4 bases from J, leaving 10 bases between. This CDR3 is built from 13 residues. The germline gives CDR1 MNHEY, CDR2 SMNVEV (reference sequence). The CDR3 DNA follows: TGTGCCAGCAGGAGGCGGACATACAATGAGCAGTTCTTC. Amino acid sequence: CASRRRTYNEQFF.

This chain connects TRBV4-1 to TRBJ2-1, with 7 bases matching TRBD2. CDR1 is MGHRA and CDR2 is YSYEKL in the germline V gene. Trimming removed 0 bases from V and 2 bases from J; junction bases left unmatched: 7. The CDR3 runs 17 residues. The CDR3 nucleotides are TGCGCCAGCAGCCAAGATTTTCTAGCGGCAGCCTACAATGAGCAGTTCTTC. Translated: CASSQDFLAAAYNEQFF.

The chain employs TRBV28 and TRBJ2-1; TRBD2 matches at 7 bases. V shed 6 bases, J shed 2 bases, and the junction held 10 bases outside the gene matches. The CDR3 spans 16 residues. CDR1 is MDHEN, CDR2 SYDVKM, per germline. CDR3 in DNA: TGTGCCAGCAGGGATGGACTAGTGGTAACCTACAATGAGCAGTTCTTC. Amino acids: CASRDGLVVTYNEQFF.

The gene calls are TRBV28 and TRBJ2-1; D not certain. The CDR3 spans 12 residues. V was clipped by 6 bases and J by 6 bases, with 9 bases between them. Germline loops: CDR1 MDHEN, CDR2 SYDVKM. CDR3 nucleotide sequence: TGTGCCAGCAGCATCCTAGGCAATGAGCAGTTCTTC. Translation: CASSILGNEQFF.

About this clone itself: The sample holds other DNA sequences that translate to the same CDR3. The chain recombines TRBV18 with TRBJ1-1, with D unresolved. Germline CDR1 reads KGHSH; CDR2 reads LQKENI. V lost 0 bases, J lost 8 bases, and 7 bases lay in between. CDR3 length equals 12 residues. Here the CDR3 DNA reads TGTGCCAGCTCACCACCGTCAAGAGAAGCTTTCTTT. Protein: CASSPPSREAFF.

The gene calls are TRBV19 and TRBJ1-1, with 7 bases matching TRBD1. Trimming took 5 bases from V and 0 from J; bases not matched to a gene: 12. This CDR3 has 17 residues. Looked up from germline, CDR1 is LNHDA and CDR2 is SQIVND (reference sequence). CDR3 sequence (DNA): TGTGCCAGTAGTGTGGGCAGGGGGTTTAACATGAACACTGAAGCTTTCTTT. This sequence encodes CASSVGRGFNMNTEAFF.

CDR3 sequence reads: CASSTASTDTQYF. The CDR3 coding sequence is TGTGCCAGCAGCACTGCTAGCACAGATACGCAGTATTTT. The chain uses TRBV5-4 and TRBJ2-3; D not resolved. CDR3 length equals 13 residues. V lost 4 bases and J lost 0, with 6 bases in between. CDR1 and CDR2 (germline): SGHNT, YYREEE (reference sequence).

This CDR3 reads CASSYVPEGSDTQYF. As DNA, the CDR3 is TGTGCCAGCAGTTACGTCCCGGAGGGCTCAGATACGCAGTATTTT. J is TRBJ2-3 and V is TRBV6-6, with D perhaps matching TRBD2 (6 bases). The germline V gene encodes CDR1 MNHNY and CDR2 SVGAGI (reference sequence). V gave up 2 bases and J gave up 4 bases, with 13 bases separating them. CDR3 length: 15 residues.

V gene TRBV28 combines with J gene TRBJ2-7; 10 nucleotides match TRBD1. The germline gives CDR1 MDHEN, CDR2 SYDVKM. Trimming removed 6 bases from V and 7 bases from J; junction bases left unmatched: 12. The CDR3 consists of 15 residues. CDR3 bases: TGTGCCAGCAGCTTAACGGGACAGGGGCGTTTTGAGCAGTACTTC. It specifies CASSLTGQGRFEQYF.

This chain uses TRBV5-1 with TRBJ1-1; D gene ambiguous. This CDR3 has 14 amino acids. V was cut by 4 bases and J by 11 bases, with 21 bases left in between. Germline V CDR1 and CDR2: SGHRS, YFSETQ. In nucleotides, the CDR3 is TGCGCCAGCAGCGAGGACCGTTTTGGGGTTCAGGCTTTCTTT. It codes for CASSEDRFGVQAFF.

The chain couples TRBV11-2 to TRBJ2-2; D is unresolved. Per the germline V gene, CDR1 is SGHAT and CDR2 is FQNNGV. Trimming stripped 4 bases from V and 4 bases from J, with 10 bases between. CDR3 length: 14 residues. The CDR3 sequence is CASSYRPGTGELFF. The CDR3 nucleotides read TGTGCCAGCAGCTACCGGCCTGGCACCGGGGAGCTGTTTTTT.

This chain links TRBV5-1 with TRBJ2-1; weak D call: TRBD2 (6 bases). CDR1 is SGHRS and CDR2 is YFSETQ in the germline V gene. The CDR3 length is 15 residues. V was pared by 0 bases and J by 6 bases, with 13 bases between. The CDR3, as DNA: TGCGCCAGCAGCTTGGGTCCGGGACTTCTCAATGAGCAGTTCTTC. It is translated as CASSLGPGLLNEQFF.

The CDR3 DNA reads TGTGCCAGCAGTCGAGGACGGAACTATGGCTACACCTTC. Protein: CASSRGRNYGYTF. The V and J genes are TRBV6-5 and TRBJ1-2, with D unclear. The germline CDR1 and CDR2 sequences are MNHEY and SVGAGI. Trimming cost V 5 bases and J 2 bases, with 9 bases left between them. The CDR3 loop spans 13 amino acids.

The chain has TRBV25-1 and TRBJ1-5; D is perhaps TRBD1 (6 bases). This CDR3 region has 14 residues. CDR1 and CDR2 from the germline V gene are MGHDK and SYGVNS. The ends were cut back, 6 bases at V and 3 bases at J, with 12 bases in the middle. The CDR3 sequence: CASREQGFNQPQHF. DNA of the CDR3: TGTGCCAGCAGGGAACAGGGATTCAATCAGCCCCAGCATTTT.

This chain links TRBV27 with TRBJ2-3; a weak D match, TRBD2 (6 bases). The length of the CDR3 is 15 residues. Trimming removed 5 bases from V and 2 bases from J, with 14 bases in between. Germline V gene sequence: CDR1 MNHEY, CDR2 SMNVEV (reference sequence). The CDR3 reads CASSPLAGYTDTQYF. CDR3 nucleotides: TGTGCCAGCAGTCCTTTGGCGGGGTACACAGATACGCAGTATTTT.

The CDR3 spells CSVENSAVTYNEQFF. For the CDR3, the DNA is TGCAGCGTTGAAAATTCGGCAGTTACCTACAATGAGCAGTTCTTC. The rearrangement uses TRBV29-1 and TRBJ2-1; no clear D. The V gene's germline CDR1 is SQVTM and CDR2 ANQGSEA. This CDR3 contains 15 residues. V was shortened by 2 bases and J by 2 bases, with 13 bases between the two germline ends.

This chain links TRBV19 with TRBJ2-6, with no clear D. CDR3 size: 18 residues. Germline CDR1 and CDR2: LNHDA and SQIVND (reference sequence). The V end lost 3 bases, the J end lost 4 bases, and 19 bases lay between the germline ends. The CDR3 DNA follows: TGTGCCAGTAGTATCATCCCGGTCGGAAGCTCAGGGGCCAACGTCCTGACTTTC. This translates into CASSIIPVGSSGANVLTF.

The V call is TRBV7-2, the J call TRBJ2-6, with D hard to call. The CDR3 covers 16 residues. V lost 4 bases to trimming and J lost 2 bases, with 12 bases between them. CDR1 SGHTA and CDR2 FQGNSA come from the germline V gene. The CDR3 DNA reads as TGTGCCAGCAGCTCTCAGGTGAATGCTGGGGCCAACGTCCTGACTTTC. Translated, it gives CASSSQVNAGANVLTF.

V usage is TRBV5-6 and J usage is TRBJ2-1, with D perhaps matching TRBD1 or TRBD2 (5 bases each). CDR1 and CDR2 from the germline V gene are SGHDT and YYEEEE. The germline V and J ends were trimmed by 5 bases and 6 bases, with 12 bases remaining between them. CDR3 length equals 13 residues. The CDR3 bases are TGTGCCAGCAGGTTGAGGGGTCGCAATGAGCAGTTCTTC. It specifies CASRLRGRNEQFF. Variable domain in full (rest from reference TRBV5-6 and TRBJ2-1): DAGVTQSPTHLIKTRGQQVTLRCSPKSGHDTVSWYQQALGQGPQFIFQYYEEEERQRGNFPDRFSGHQFPNYSSELNVNALLLGDSALYLCASRLRGRNEQFFGPGTRLTVL.

The chain recombines TRBV14 with TRBJ2-7; D perhaps matches TRBD2 (5 bases). The CDR3 is 15 amino acids. The V end lost 4 bases, the J end lost 0 bases, and 13 bases lay between the germline ends. CDR1 and CDR2 from the germline V gene are SGHDN and FVKESK. The CDR3 nucleotides are TGTGCCAGCAGCCGCCACGGGGTCAGCTCCTACGAGCAGTACTTC. It codes for CASSRHGVSSYEQYF.

This clone is a singleton in its sample. V and J are TRBV29-1 and TRBJ1-2; D gene uncertain. The CDR3 length is 11 residues. V was trimmed by 2 bases and J by 5 bases, leaving 6 bases between them. Germline assignment: CDR1 SQVTM and CDR2 ANQGSEA. For the CDR3, the DNA is TGCAGCGTTGAAAAGGTGTATGGCTACACCTTC. It is translated as CSVEKVYGYTF.

The rearrangement uses TRBV11-1 and TRBJ2-7; perhaps TRBD1 as D (6 bases). Germline V gives CDR1 SGHAT, CDR2 FQDESV (reference sequence). The CDR3 totals 14 residues. Trimming removed 1 base from V and 2 bases from J, with 9 bases in between. The CDR3 spells CASSLVQGAYEQYF. CDR3 bases: TGTGCCAGCAGCTTAGTACAGGGAGCCTACGAGCAGTACTTC.